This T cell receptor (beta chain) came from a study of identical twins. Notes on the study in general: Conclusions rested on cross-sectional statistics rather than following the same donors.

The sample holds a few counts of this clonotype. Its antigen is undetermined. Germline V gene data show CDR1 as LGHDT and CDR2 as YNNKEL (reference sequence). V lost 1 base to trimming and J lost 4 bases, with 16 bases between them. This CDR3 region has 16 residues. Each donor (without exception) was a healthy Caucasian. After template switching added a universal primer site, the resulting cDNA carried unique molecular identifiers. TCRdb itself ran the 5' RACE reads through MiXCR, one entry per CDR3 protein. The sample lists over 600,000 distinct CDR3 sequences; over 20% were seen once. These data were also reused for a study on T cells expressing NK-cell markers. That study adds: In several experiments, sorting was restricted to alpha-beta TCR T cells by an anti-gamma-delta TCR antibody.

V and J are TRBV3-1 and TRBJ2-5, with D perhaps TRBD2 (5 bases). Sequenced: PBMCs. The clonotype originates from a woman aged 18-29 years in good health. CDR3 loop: CASSQAPTSIGETQYF. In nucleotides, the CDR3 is TGTGCCAGCAGCCAAGCCCCCACTAGTATTGGAGAGACCCAGTACTTC.